This T cell receptor beta chain derives from a study of T-cell reconstitution after alpha-beta-depleted transplantation in children. In its sample, this clonotype was seen many times. During its preparation, the TCRbeta library received unique molecular identifiers. TCRdb passed the PCR reads through MiXCR, listing each CDR3 protein once. Counted here are fewer than 700,000 distinct CDR3 sequences, roughly 13% occurring once; the ten biggest clones make up about 2.2%. Trimming removed 1 base from V and 14 bases from J; junction bases left unmatched: 12. The CDR3 length is 16 residues. The chain recombines TRBV12-3 or TRBV12-4 with TRBJ2-2; TRBD2 agrees at 11 bases. The starting material was PBMCs, mostly from graft donor cells, obtained 360 days after TCRalphabeta/CD19-depleted stem cell transplant. This receptor was taken from a male patient younger than 18 who had a stem cell transplant for acute myeloid leukemia, so the T cells may come from the graft donor. The CDR3 reads CASSLEGSSGLAVLFF. The CDR3, as DNA: TGTGCCAGCAGTTTAGAGGGCAGTTCGGGACTAGCGGTCCTGTTTTTT.